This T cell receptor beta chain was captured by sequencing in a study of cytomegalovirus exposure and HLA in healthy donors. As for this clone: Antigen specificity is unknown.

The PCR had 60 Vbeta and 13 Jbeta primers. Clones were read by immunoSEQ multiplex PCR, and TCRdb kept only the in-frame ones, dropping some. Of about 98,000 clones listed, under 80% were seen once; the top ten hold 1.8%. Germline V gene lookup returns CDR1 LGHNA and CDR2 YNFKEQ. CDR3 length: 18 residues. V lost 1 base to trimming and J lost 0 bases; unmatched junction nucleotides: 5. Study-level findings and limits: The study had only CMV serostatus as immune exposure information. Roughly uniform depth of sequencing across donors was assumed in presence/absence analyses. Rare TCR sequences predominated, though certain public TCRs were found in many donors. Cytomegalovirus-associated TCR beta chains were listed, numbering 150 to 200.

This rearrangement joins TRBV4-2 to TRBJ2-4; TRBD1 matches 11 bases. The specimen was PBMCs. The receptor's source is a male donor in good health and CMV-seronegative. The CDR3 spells CASSQAEGQGVAKNIQYF. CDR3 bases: TGTGCCAGCAGCCAAGCGGAGGGACAGGGGGTAGCCAAAAACATTCAGTACTTC.